This entry describes one TCR beta chain. What it binds is not known. The data derive from a study of T cells in localized non-small cell lung cancer. The study's findings and limits: Adjacent lung was found to contain a median approximately 60 of the top 100 tumor clones. A denser population of T cells in blood accompanied longer overall survival. Since sequencing was restricted to only one region of the tumor, intratumor heterogeneity remains a possibility. Adjacent uninvolved lung tissue had the highest T cell clonality, exceeding tumor.

V was pared by 1 base and J by 8 bases, with 38 bases between. Germline CDR1 LGHNA, CDR2 YNFKEQ. There are 22 residues in the CDR3. Only in-frame clones appear in the TCRdb table, and some are missing; sequencing was by immunoSEQ multiplex PCR. Counted here are 70,000 to 75,000 clones, approximately 84% occurring once; the ten biggest clones make up 1.3%. The origin of this receptor is a female donor of 60 years or more with stage I lung adenocarcinoma. The sample in question was peripheral blood, obtained before any cancer treatment. This chain joins TRBV4-2 and TRBJ1-1; D might be TRBD1 (5 bases). CDR3 sequence: CASSQVNARGSWGESPSTEAFF. The CDR3, as DNA: TGTGCCAGCAGCCAAGTTAATGCGCGGGGTTCTTGGGGGGAGTCGCCCTCAACAGAAGCTTTCTTT.